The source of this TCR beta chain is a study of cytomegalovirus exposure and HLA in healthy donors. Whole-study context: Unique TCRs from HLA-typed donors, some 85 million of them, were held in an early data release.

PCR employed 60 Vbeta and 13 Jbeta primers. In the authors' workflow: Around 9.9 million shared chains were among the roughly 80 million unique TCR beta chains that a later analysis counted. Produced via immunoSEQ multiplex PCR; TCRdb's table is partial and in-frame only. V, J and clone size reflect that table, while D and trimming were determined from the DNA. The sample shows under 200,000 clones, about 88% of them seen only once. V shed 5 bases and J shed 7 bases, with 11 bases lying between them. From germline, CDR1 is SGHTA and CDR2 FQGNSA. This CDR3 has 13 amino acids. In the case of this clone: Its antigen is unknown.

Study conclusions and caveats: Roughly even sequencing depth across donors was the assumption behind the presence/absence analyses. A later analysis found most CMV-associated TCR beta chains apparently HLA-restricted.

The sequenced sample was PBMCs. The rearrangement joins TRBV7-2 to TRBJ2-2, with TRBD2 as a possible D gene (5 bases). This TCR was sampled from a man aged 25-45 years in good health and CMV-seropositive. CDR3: CASSAQRVGELFF. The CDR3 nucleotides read TGTGCCAGCAGCGCCCAGAGGGTCGGGGAGCTGTTTTTT.